This record concerns one T cell receptor (beta chain) sequence. This specimen belongs to a study of cytomegalovirus exposure and HLA in healthy donors. The CDR3 spans 15 residues. In germline, CDR1 is MNHEY, CDR2 SVGAGI. Trimming at V came to 5 bases and at J to 14 bases, leaving 17 bases not matched to a gene. Both 60 Vbeta primers and 13 Jbeta primers went into the PCR. The protocol was immunoSEQ multiplex PCR, while the TCRdb copy is restricted to in-frame clones and leaves out a portion. Of some 240,000 clones listed, 80% to 95% are singletons. The chain is built from TRBV6-5 and TRBJ2-1; 8 positions match TRBD1. Sequencing was performed on PBMCs. The TCR was taken from a girl aged 2-10 years in good health and CMV-seronegative. CDR3 sequence reads: CASSGQGRSRGVKFF. CDR3 DNA sequence: TGTGCCAGCAGTGGACAGGGTCGGTCTAGGGGTGTAAAGTTCTTC.